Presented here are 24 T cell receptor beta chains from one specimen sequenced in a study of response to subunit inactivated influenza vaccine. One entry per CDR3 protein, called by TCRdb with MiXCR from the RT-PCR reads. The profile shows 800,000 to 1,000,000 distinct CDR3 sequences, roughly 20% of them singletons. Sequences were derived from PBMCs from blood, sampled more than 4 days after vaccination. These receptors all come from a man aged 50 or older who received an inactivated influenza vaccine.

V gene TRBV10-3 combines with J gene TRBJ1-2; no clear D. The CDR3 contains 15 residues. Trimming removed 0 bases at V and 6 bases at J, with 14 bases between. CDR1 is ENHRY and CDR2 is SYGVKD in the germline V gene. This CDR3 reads CAISESRPFHDGYTF. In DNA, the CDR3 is TGTGCCATCAGTGAGTCGAGGCCCTTCCATGATGGCTACACCTTC.

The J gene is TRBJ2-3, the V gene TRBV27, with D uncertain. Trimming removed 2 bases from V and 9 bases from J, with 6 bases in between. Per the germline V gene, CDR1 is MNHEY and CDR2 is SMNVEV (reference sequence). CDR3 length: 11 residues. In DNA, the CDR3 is TGTGCCAGCAGTTTAGGGTTCACGCAGTATTTT. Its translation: CASSLGFTQYF.

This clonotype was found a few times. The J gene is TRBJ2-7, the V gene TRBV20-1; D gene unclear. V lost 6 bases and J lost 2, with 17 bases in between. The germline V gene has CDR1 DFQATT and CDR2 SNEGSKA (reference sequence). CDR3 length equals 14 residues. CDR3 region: CSAHRSGETYEQYF. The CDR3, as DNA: TGCAGTGCACATAGGAGTGGGGAAACCTACGAGCAGTACTTC.

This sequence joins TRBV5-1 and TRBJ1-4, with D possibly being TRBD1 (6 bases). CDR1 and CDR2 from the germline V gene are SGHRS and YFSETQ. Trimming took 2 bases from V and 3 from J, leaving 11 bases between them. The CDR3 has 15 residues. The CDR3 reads CASSFNRAANEKLFF. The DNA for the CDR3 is TGCGCCAGCAGCTTTAACAGGGCGGCTAATGAAAAACTGTTTTTT.

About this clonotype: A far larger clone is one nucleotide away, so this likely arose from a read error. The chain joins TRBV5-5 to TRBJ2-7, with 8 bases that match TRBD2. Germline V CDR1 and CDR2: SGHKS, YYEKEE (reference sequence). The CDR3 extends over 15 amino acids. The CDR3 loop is CASSLGLAGSYEQCF. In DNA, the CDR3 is TGTGCCAGCAGCTTGGGTCTAGCGGGCTCCTACGAGCAGTGCTTC. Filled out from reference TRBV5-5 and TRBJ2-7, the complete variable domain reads DAGVTQSPTHLIKTRGQQVTLRCSPISGHKSVSWYQQVLGQGPQFIFQYYEKEERGRGNFPDRFSARQFPNYSSELNVNALLLGDSALYLCASSLGLAGSYEQCFGPGTRLTVT.

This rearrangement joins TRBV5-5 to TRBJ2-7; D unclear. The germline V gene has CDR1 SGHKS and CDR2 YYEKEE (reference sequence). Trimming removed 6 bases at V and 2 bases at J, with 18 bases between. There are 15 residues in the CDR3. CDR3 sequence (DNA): TGTGCCAGCACCTCCCGGGCCCTTACCCCCTACGAGCAGTACTTC. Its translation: CASTSRALTPYEQYF.

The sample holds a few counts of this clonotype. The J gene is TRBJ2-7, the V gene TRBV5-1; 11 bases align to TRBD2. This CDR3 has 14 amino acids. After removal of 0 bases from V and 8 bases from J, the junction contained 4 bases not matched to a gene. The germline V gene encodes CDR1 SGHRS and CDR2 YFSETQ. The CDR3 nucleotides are TGCGCCAGCAGCTTGGAACTAGCGGGAGCACAGCAGTACTTC. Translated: CASSLELAGAQQYF.

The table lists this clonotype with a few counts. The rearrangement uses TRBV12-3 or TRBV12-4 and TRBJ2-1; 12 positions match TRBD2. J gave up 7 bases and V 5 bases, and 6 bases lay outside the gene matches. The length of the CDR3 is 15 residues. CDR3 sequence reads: CASSPSGGAGNEQFF. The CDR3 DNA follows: TGTGCCAGCAGTCCTAGCGGGGGGGCCGGTAATGAGCAGTTCTTC.

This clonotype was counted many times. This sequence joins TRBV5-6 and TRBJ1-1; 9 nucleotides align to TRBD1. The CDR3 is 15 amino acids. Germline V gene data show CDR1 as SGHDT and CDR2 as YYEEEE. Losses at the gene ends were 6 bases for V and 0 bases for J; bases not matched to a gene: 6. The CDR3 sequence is CASTRGQGLNTEAFF. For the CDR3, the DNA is TGTGCCAGCACCCGGGGACAGGGCCTGAACACTGAAGCTTTCTTT.

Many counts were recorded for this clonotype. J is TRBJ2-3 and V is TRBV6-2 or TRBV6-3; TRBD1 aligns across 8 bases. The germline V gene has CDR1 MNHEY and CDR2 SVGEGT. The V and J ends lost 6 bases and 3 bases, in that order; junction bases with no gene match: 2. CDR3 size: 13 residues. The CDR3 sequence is CASRRQGTDTQYF. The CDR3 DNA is TGTGCCAGCAGAAGACAGGGGACAGATACGCAGTATTTT.

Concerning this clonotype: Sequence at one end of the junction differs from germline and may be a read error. This CDR3 is CSASVPGTGSSYEQYF. The CDR3 DNA follows: TGCAGTGCTAGCGTGCCCGGGACAGGGAGCTCCTACGAGCAGTACTTT. V is TRBV20-1 and J is TRBJ2-7, with 9 bases identical to TRBD1. Germline CDR1 and CDR2: DFQATT and SNEGSKA (reference sequence). The CDR3 is 16 residues long.

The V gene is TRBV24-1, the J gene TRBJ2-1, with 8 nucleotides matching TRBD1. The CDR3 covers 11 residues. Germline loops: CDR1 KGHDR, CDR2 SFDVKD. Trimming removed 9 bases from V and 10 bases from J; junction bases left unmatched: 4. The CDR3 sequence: CATGQGREQFF. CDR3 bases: TGTGCCACCGGACAGGGAAGGGAGCAGTTCTTC.

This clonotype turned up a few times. The DNA of the CDR3 is TGTGCCAGCAGCTTACTCCCGGGGACTTCACTTCCTAATGAGCAGTTCTTC. Protein product: CASSLLPGTSLPNEQFF. The chain combines TRBV7-3 with TRBJ2-1; D is possibly TRBD2 (6 bases). V gave up 2 bases and J gave up 7 bases, with 21 bases separating them. Germline V gene sequence: CDR1 SGHTA, CDR2 FQGTGA. The CDR3 is made up of 17 amino acids.

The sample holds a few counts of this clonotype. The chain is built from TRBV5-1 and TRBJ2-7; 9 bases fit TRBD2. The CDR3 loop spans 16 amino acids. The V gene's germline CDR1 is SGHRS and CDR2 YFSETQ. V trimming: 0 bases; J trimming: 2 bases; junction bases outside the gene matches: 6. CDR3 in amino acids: CASSLGSGGRAYEQYF. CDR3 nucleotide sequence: TGCGCCAGCAGCTTGGGGTCGGGCGGGAGGGCCTACGAGCAGTACTTC. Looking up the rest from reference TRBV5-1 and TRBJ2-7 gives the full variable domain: KAGVTQTPRYLIKTRGQQVTLSCSPISGHRSVSWYQQTPGQGLQFLFEYFSETQRNKGNFPGRFSGRQFSNSRSEMNVSTLELGDSALYLCASSLGSGGRAYEQYFGPGTRLTVT.

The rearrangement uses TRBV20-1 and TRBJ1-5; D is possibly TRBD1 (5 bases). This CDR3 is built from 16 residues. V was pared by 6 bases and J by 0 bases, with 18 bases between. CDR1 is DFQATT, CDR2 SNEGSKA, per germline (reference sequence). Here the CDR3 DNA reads TGCAGTGCGGGGTCCGGGGGATCAGCTAGCAATCAGCCCCAGCATTTT. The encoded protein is CSAGSGGSASNQPQHF.

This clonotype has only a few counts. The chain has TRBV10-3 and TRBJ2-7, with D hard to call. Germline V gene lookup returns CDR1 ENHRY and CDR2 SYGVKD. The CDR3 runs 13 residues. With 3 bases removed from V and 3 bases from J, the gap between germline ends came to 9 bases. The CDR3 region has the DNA TGTGCCATCAGTGACGTCAGCCTCTACGAGCAGTACTTC. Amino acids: CAISDVSLYEQYF.

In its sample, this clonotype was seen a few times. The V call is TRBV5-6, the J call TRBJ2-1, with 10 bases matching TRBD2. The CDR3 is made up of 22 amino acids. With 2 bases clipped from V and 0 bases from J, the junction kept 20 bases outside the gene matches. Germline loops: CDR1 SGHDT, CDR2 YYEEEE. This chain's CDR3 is CASSLSYLSLAGGGHSYNEQFF. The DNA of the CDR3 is TGTGCCAGCAGCTTATCCTACCTAAGTTTAGCGGGGGGTGGTCACTCCTACAATGAGCAGTTCTTC.

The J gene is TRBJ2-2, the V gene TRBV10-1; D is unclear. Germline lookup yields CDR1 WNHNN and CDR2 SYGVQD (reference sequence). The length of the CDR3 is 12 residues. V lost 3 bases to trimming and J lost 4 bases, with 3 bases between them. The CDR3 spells CASSDITGELFF. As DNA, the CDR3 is TGCGCCAGCAGTGACATCACCGGGGAGCTGTTTTTT.

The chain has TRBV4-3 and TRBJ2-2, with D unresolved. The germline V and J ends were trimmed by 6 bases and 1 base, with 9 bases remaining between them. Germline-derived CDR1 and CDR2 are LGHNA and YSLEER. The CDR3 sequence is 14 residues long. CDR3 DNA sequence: TGCGCCAGCAGATCGACTGTGAACACCGGGGAGCTGTTTTTT. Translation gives CASRSTVNTGELFF.

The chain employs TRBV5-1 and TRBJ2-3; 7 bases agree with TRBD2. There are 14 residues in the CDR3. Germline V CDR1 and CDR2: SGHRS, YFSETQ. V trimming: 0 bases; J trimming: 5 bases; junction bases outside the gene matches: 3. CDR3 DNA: TGCGCCAGCAGCTTGGGCCGGGGGGAAGATACGCAGTATTTT. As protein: CASSLGRGEDTQYF.

In nucleotides, the CDR3 is TGTGCCAGCAGCTTACGGGTTTTAGGGCAAGATACGCAGTATTTT. Its translation is CASSLRVLGQDTQYF. The J gene is TRBJ2-3, the V gene TRBV11-3; D unresolved. Trimming took 2 bases from V and 5 from J, leaving 14 bases between them. This CDR3 comprises 15 residues. CDR1 is SGHNT and CDR2 is YENEEA in the germline V gene.

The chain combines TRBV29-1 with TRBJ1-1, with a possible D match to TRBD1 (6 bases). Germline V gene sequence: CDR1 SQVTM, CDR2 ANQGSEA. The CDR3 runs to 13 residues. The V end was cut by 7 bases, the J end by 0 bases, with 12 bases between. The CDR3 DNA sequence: TGCAGCGCCGGACAGTTCATGAACACTGAAGCTTTCTTT. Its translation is CSAGQFMNTEAFF.

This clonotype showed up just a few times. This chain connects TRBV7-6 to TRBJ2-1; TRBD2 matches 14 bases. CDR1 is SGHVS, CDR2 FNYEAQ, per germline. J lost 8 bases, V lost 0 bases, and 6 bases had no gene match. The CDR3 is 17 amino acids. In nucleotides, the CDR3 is TGTGCCAGCAGCTTAGCCCTAGGACTAGCGGGGGGCCATGAGCAGTTCTTC. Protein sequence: CASSLALGLAGGHEQFF.

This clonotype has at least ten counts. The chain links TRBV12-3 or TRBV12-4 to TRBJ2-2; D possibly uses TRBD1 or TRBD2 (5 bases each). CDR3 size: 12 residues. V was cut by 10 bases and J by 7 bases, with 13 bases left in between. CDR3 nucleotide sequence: TGTGCCACGGGACCTGGGGGCGGGGAGCTGTTTTTT. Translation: CATGPGGGELFF.